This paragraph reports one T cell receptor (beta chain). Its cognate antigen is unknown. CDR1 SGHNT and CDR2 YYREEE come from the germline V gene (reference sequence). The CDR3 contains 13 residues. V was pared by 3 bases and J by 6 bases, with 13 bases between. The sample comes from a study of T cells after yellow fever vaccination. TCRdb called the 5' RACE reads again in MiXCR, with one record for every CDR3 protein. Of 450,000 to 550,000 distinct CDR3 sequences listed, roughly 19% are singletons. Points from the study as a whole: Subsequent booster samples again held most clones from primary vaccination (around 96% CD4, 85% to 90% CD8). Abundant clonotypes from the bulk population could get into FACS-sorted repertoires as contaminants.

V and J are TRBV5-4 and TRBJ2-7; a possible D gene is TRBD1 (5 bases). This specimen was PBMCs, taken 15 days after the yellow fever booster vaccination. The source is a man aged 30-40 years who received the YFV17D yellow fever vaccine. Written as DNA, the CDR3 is TGTGCCAGCAGCTCAGGGATAAGCTCCGAGCAGTACTTC. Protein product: CASSSGISSEQYF.